This T cell receptor (beta chain) is drawn from a study of cytomegalovirus exposure and HLA in healthy donors. Primers included in the PCR were 60 Vbeta and 13 Jbeta primers. The repertoire was sequenced with immunoSEQ multiplex PCR; TCRdb's copy has only in-frame clones and lacks some. The table has nearly 110,000 clones, 71% seen once. The CDR3 is 14 residues long. Trimming pared 5 bases from V and 4 bases from J, leaving 13 bases between. Germline V gene lookup returns CDR1 MNHEY and CDR2 SVGAGI. Broader study findings: Productive rates of about 87% or about 30% were seen for most TCR beta V segments in an earlier analysis.

This clone showed up just once. Its antigen is unidentified. The sample comprised PBMCs. J is TRBJ2-3 and V is TRBV6-5, with D perhaps TRBD2 (5 bases). The receptor comes from a female donor in good health and CMV-seronegative. This CDR3 reads CASSPGGLSDTQYF. CDR3 nucleotides: TGTGCCAGCAGTCCTGGCGGGCTGTCAGATACGCAGTATTTT.